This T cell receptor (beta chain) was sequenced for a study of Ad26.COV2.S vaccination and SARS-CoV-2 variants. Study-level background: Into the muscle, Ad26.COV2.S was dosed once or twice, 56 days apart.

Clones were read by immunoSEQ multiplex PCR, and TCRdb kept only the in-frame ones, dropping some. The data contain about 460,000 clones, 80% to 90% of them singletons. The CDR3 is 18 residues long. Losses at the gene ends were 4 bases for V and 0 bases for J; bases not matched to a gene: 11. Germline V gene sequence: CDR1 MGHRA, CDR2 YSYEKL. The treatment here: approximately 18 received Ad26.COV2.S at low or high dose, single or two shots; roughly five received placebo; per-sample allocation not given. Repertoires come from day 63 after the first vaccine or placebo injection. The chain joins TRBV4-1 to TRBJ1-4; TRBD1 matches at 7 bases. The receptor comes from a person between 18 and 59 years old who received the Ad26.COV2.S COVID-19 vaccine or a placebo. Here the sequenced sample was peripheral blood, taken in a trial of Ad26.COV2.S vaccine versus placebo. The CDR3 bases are TGCGCCAGCAGCCGGGGGACAGTCGGTTTAGCAACTAATGAAAAACTGTTTTTT. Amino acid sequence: CASSRGTVGLATNEKLFF.